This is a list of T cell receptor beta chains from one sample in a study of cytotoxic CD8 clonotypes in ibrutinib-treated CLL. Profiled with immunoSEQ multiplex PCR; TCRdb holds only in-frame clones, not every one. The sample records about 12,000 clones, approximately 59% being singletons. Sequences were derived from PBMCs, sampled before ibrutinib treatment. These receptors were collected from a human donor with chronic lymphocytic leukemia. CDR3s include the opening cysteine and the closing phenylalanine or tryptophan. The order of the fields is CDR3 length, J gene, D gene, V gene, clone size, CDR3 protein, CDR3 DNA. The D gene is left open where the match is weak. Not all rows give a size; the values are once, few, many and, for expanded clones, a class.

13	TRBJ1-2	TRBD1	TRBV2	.	CASGGQFHYGYTF	TGTGCCAGTGGGGGACAGTTCCACTATGGCTACACCTTC
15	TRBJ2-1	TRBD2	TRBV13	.	CASRISGGAGNEQFF	TGTGCCAGCAGGATTAGCGGGGGGGCCGGCAATGAGCAGTTCTTC
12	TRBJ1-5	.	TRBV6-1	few	CASSKGTQPQHF	TGTGCCAGCAGTAAAGGGACTCAGCCCCAGCATTTT
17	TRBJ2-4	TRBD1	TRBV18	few	CASSPPYRTGVKNIQYF	TGTGCCAGCTCACCACCTTACCGGACAGGAGTCAAAAACATTCAGTACTTC
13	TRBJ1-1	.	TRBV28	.	CASSYGVRTEAFF	TGTGCCAGCAGTTACGGGGTGCGCACTGAAGCTTTCTTT
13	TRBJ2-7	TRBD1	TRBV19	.	CASSIGTGAEQYF	TGTGCCAGTAGTATCGGTACAGGGGCCGAGCAGTACTTC
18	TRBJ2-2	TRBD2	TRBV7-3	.	CASSPQTGLAGAAGELFF	TGTGCCAGCAGCCCCCAGACGGGGCTAGCGGGGGCCGCCGGGGAGCTGTTTTTT
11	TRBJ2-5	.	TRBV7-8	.	CASSLDGTQYF	TGTGCCAGCAGCTTAGACGGGACCCAGTACTTC
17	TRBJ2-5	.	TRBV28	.	CASSLKNFATREETQYF	TGTGCCAGCAGTTTAAAAAATTTCGCGACTCGCGAAGAGACCCAGTACTTC
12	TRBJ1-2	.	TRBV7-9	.	CASSLAKLPSTF	TGTGCCAGCAGCTTAGCGAAGTTGCCATCCACCTTC